The T cell receptor (beta chain) described here comes from a study of regulatory T cells in long-lasting Graves disease (TCRdb year 2021). The study in broad terms: In the newly diagnosed Graves' disease group, patients had been taking antithyroid drugs for less than 3 months. This study used TCR sequencing and RNA sequencing of peripheral blood to compare persistent Graves' disease patients against newly diagnosed Graves' disease patients. The study took place in China and was registered as a clinical trial. A total of around 33 samples underwent TCR sequencing, from about 13 patients with persistent Graves' disease and some 20 patients with newly diagnosed Graves' disease. On the study overall, not on this receptor specifically: TRBV28, TRBJ1-2 and TRBJ2-5 were preferentially used in persistent disease, while TRBV20-1 and TRBJ2-1 were favored in newly diagnosed disease. Lower TCR Shannon entropy and fewer highly expanded clones were observed in persistent Graves' disease patients than in newly diagnosed patients, which suggested clonal expansion. The small sample size was acknowledged by the authors as a limitation that may reduce accuracy. Only peripheral blood was studied, because thyroid tissue, the primary lesion, was inaccessible. Persistent patients shared more public clonotypes among themselves (more than 2,500) than newly diagnosed patients did (over 950). Only the TCR beta chain was sequenced and analyzed.

In light of the paper, this sample's time point label describes: newly diagnosed GD, antithyroid drugs for less than 3 months. For both TCR sequencing and RNA sequencing, RNA was extracted from PBMCs in TRIzol. Graves' disease was diagnosed according to American Thyroid Association guidelines. Patients for the study were recruited at an endocrinology department in Xi'an, China. Each patient gave approximately 9.7 milliliters of peripheral blood, collected in an EDTA anticoagulant tube. Ficoll Paque Plus density gradient separation was used to isolate PBMCs, and no further T cell sorting was done. An Agilent 2100 Bioanalyzer and agarose gel were used to check RNA quality, and a NanoDrop 2000 was used to measure RNA concentration. This clonotype was seen repeatedly, ten times or more. It has no known antigen specificity. No qualities accompany the bases; no much larger clone lies one base away. Library preparation used multiplex PCR. Sequencing took place on an Illumina HiSeq 4000. To build TCR beta libraries, CDR3 regions were amplified by Arm-PCR using iRepertoire HTBI primers. Gel purification was performed on PCR products prior to sequencing. In the authors' own workflow: A total of around 66 TRBV and 14 TRBJ segments were identified across samples and were used for gene usage analysis of CDR3 amino acid clonotypes. COPE and FqMerger were used to merge filtered high-quality paired reads into contigs. BLAST was used to align contigs to IMGT TRBV, TRBD and TRBJ reference genes, with CDR3 defined following IMGT. Any clonotype with a frequency above 0.1% was classified as a highly expanded clone. Shannon entropy was used to measure repertoire diversity, and the Gini coefficient was used to measure V-J evenness. Clonotypes shared by more than one individual were considered public. TCRdb trimmed public reads at Q25 via fastp, called clones via MiXCR and kept in-frame beta chains. Rows are unified per CDR3 protein, each entry keeping the most common DNA and genes. The V and J calls were determined by TCRdb, not by the authors. This sample is represented by about 350,000 distinct CDR3 sequences; about 16% of them were singletons. Around 20% of the sample is held by the ten biggest clonotypes.

Based on the germline V gene, the CDR1 and CDR2 sequences are SGHDT and YYEEEE. Deletion took 1 base off V and 0 bases off J, with a span of 4 bases between the germline ends. Inclusive of the bounding cysteine and phenylalanine, the CDR3 is 13 residues long. Only the CDR3 DNA is retained, 39 bases long and in frame from the first base. The same sample was also studied in work on T cells in Graves' hyperthyroidism and ophthalmopathy. Looking at the second paper: Stable Graves' hyperthyroidism was defined as the absence of progression to ophthalmopathy over 18 months of follow-up. Hyperthyroidism patients were newly diagnosed, with disease duration under 2 months, and aged 18 to 65 years. Any patient with an uncontrolled infection, another autoimmune disease, pregnancy or lactation was excluded. Diagnoses were based on clinical symptoms, serum thyroxine and TRAb, thyroid ultrasound and orbital computed tomography. The first round of RT-PCR for the TCR CDR3 was performed with the HTBI primer set and the Qiagen OneStep RT-PCR kit. Most expanded thyroid clonotypes (frequency above 0.001) were also found in blood, which suggests that blood repertoires may mirror thyroid immune responses. A 13 V-J signature model separated ophthalmopathy from stable hyperthyroidism, with 87.88% sensitivity and 81.08% specificity in cross-validation and 80%/75% in testing. In validation, progression to ophthalmopathy was predicted by the model with around 70% sensitivity and 72% to 85% specificity, a median of about 6 months before onset. TCR V-J signatures able to tell the groups apart were searched for in a discovery cohort of 90 to 100 patients, of whom around 42 had Graves' ophthalmopathy and 55 to 60 had stable Graves' hyperthyroidism. Prospective prediction of ophthalmopathy was tested in an independent validation cohort of about 19 hyperthyroidism patients and 17 patients who later progressed to ophthalmopathy. The 75 to 100 discovery patients were divided at random into training and test sets in a 7:3 ratio. In addition, the study compared T-cell repertoires in thyroid tissue and in blood from six Graves' hyperthyroidism patients. After blood sampling, hyperthyroidism patients were treated with methimazole at a starting dose of 30 mg daily, and ophthalmopathy patients were treated with high-dose intravenous methylprednisolone. The libraries were constructed in a second round of multiplex PCR and then size-selected and purified. Paired-end sequencing of the libraries was performed with 100 bp reads on an Illumina HiSeq2000. Raw data were processed with SOAPnuke, discarding reads with adapters, uncalled bases, mean Phred below 15, or no exact constant-primer or identifier match. COPE v1.2.5 was used to merge high-quality paired reads, and clonotypes were defined as unique nucleotide sequences. MiTCR v1.1 was used to align the clonotypes against IMGT TRBV, TRBD and TRBJ reference segments. Only V-J combinations with frequency above 0.0001, covering roughly 99% of repertoires, were analysed. The TCS score was defined as F50 (clonal expansion) divided by E x V (chaos), with BLOSUM62-based TCRdist calculated between CDR3 peptides within each V-J. Welch's t-statistics and random forest reduced fewer than 550 V-J features to roughly 13, which were used in a naive Bayes classifier (R e1071). Sample size was not statistically predetermined, and blinding of investigators to group allocation was not performed. The paper describes TCR Vbeta CDR3 sequencing of about 140 peripheral blood samples, made up of fewer than 50 ophthalmopathy patients, some 76 hyperthyroidism patients and approximately 17 progressor patients.

This clonotype was sampled from a woman between 18 and 30 years old with Graves disease. Donor details come from another sample of the same person, matched by shared clones. The receptor chain draws on TRBV5-6 and TRBJ1-1, with no reliable assignment of the D segment. This specimen was peripheral blood mononuclear cells (PBMCs), taken at new diagnosis, from a patient treated with antithyroid drugs. The DNA sequence is given as TGTGCCAGCAGCTTGCAAATGAACACTGAAGCTTTCTTT. Translated, this gives CASSLQMNTEAFF.